The 3 T cell receptor beta chains given below trace back to one sample, sequenced in a study of blood T cells in healthy people across ages. A sample-barcoded 5' primer and a J-beta primer mix were used in a second PCR of roughly 7 to 11 cycles. TCRdb used MiXCR to reprocess the 5' RACE reads, holding one entry per CDR3 protein. Altogether about 1.6 million distinct CDR3 sequences are present, about 31% being singletons, with the ten largest covering around 10%. Sequencing used blood. Receptors were obtained from a woman younger than 45 in good health.

J is TRBJ2-7 and V is TRBV28; weak D call: TRBD1 (5 bases). The V end was cut by 7 bases, the J end by 2 bases, with 18 bases between. From germline, CDR1 is MDHEN and CDR2 SYDVKM. This CDR3 is built from 15 residues. The CDR3 reads CASMPRPRDPYEQYF. The DNA of the CDR3 is TGTGCCAGCATGCCTCGTCCCAGGGATCCCTACGAGCAGTACTTC.

This sequence joins TRBV27 and TRBJ1-2, with D possibly being TRBD1 (6 bases). Germline CDR1 and CDR2: MNHEY and SMNVEV (reference sequence). The length of the CDR3 is 18 residues. V was clipped by 5 bases and J by 1 base, with 23 bases between them. The CDR3 protein is CASSRGITGPGHNYGYTF. CDR3 sequence (DNA): TGTGCCAGCAGTCGGGGAATCACAGGACCGGGACATAACTATGGCTACACCTTC.

The genes are TRBV7-8 and TRBJ1-1; no reliable D call. The ends were cut back, 1 base at V and 6 bases at J, with 9 bases in the middle. Germline V gives CDR1 SGHVS, CDR2 FQNEAQ. The CDR3 is 13 amino acids. CDR3 DNA sequence: TGTGCCAGCAGCTTAGAGAGCCCCGCTGAAGCTTTCTTT. It translates to CASSLESPAEAFF.